This T cell receptor (beta chain) comes out of a study of CD8 T cells in Susac syndrome. General study findings and limits: The study recognized that its TCR sequencing and HLA analysis covered a relatively small number of individuals.

A remark on this clonotype: Antigen: not known.

Germline-derived CDR1 and CDR2 are MNHEY and SMNVEV (reference sequence). The CDR3 has 16 residues. The J segment lost 6 bases and the V segment lost 7 bases, leaving 8 bases of the junction unmatched. TCR beta sequencing covered blood CD8+ and CD4+ T cells. TEMRA cells were FACS-enriched, with CD8+ and CD4+ T cells isolated negatively. A quantity of about 0.5 to 1 ug RNA underwent reverse transcription using random hexamers. The CDR3 of TCR beta was amplified by immunoSEQ multiplex PCR across 54 Vbeta and 13 Jbeta. Using its own MiXCR run on the immunoSEQ multiplex PCR reads, TCRdb lists one record per CDR3 protein. The table has 120,000 to 150,000 distinct CDR3 sequences, nearly 95% seen once.

Sequencing used CD8+ T cells from PBMCs. This sequence originates from a human donor in good health. The chain joins TRBV27 to TRBJ2-1; TRBD2 agrees at 14 bases. This CDR3 is CASTGTSGRRGNEQFF. The CDR3 coding sequence is TGTGCCAGCACTGGGACTAGCGGGAGAAGAGGCAATGAGCAGTTCTTC.